Listed below are T cell receptor beta chains from one sample, sequenced in a study of blood T cell repertoires in COVID-19. Measured with immunoSEQ multiplex PCR; TCRdb has only the in-frame clones, and not every one. The table includes 250,000 to 300,000 clones, 70% to 90% detected once. The specimen was PBMCs or T cells enriched from blood (not recorded which). The source of these receptors is a woman between 45 and 60 years old who had recovered from COVID-19. CDR3s include the opening cysteine and the closing phenylalanine or tryptophan. D genes are given only for firm matches. Only part of the rows carry a size: once, few, many, or a class if the clone is expanded.

abundance | d_gene | v_gene | CDR3aa
few | - | TRBV4-2 | CASSQVPNQPQHF
few | TRBD2 | TRBV28 | CASSPGLASSYNEQFF
once | TRBD2 | TRBV3-1/TRBV3-2 | CASSQVAGGTDTQYF
- | TRBD2 | TRBV2 | CASSLLAGVTDTQYF
few | - | TRBV5-1 | CASSLASSYNEQFF
- | - | TRBV28 | CASYPGRWRLGVSNEQFF
few | - | TRBV5-1 | CASSLAGVYNEQFF
- | - | TRBV6-5 | CASSYGAEDGYTF
- | - | TRBV2 | CATRGDIGAEQYF
- | TRBD1 | TRBV27 | CASSLSGTGRNGELFF
- | TRBD1 | TRBV19 | CASSTDRGLEKLFF
few | - | TRBV7-9 | CASSPREYELFF
- | - | TRBV28 | CASSEQATNRDGYTF
once | - | TRBV6-5 | CASSNNSPLHF
- | TRBD2 | TRBV6-5 | CASSYSSGGPYEQYF
- | - | TRBV6-5 | CASSLTADSNQPQHF
- | - | TRBV20-1 | CSASGQILGTEAFF
- | - | TRBV19 | CASSHPRVNYGYTF
- | TRBD1 | TRBV4-1 | CASRQGASGANVLTF
- | - | TRBV3-1/TRBV3-2 | CASSHLSNSPLHF
once | TRBD1 | TRBV27 | CASRPDRGSSPLHF
- | - | TRBV5-6 | CASSLVGPRSTDTQCF
- | TRBD1 | TRBV2 | CASRKDRDEAFF
- | TRBD1 | TRBV27 | CASSPDRLNTEAFF